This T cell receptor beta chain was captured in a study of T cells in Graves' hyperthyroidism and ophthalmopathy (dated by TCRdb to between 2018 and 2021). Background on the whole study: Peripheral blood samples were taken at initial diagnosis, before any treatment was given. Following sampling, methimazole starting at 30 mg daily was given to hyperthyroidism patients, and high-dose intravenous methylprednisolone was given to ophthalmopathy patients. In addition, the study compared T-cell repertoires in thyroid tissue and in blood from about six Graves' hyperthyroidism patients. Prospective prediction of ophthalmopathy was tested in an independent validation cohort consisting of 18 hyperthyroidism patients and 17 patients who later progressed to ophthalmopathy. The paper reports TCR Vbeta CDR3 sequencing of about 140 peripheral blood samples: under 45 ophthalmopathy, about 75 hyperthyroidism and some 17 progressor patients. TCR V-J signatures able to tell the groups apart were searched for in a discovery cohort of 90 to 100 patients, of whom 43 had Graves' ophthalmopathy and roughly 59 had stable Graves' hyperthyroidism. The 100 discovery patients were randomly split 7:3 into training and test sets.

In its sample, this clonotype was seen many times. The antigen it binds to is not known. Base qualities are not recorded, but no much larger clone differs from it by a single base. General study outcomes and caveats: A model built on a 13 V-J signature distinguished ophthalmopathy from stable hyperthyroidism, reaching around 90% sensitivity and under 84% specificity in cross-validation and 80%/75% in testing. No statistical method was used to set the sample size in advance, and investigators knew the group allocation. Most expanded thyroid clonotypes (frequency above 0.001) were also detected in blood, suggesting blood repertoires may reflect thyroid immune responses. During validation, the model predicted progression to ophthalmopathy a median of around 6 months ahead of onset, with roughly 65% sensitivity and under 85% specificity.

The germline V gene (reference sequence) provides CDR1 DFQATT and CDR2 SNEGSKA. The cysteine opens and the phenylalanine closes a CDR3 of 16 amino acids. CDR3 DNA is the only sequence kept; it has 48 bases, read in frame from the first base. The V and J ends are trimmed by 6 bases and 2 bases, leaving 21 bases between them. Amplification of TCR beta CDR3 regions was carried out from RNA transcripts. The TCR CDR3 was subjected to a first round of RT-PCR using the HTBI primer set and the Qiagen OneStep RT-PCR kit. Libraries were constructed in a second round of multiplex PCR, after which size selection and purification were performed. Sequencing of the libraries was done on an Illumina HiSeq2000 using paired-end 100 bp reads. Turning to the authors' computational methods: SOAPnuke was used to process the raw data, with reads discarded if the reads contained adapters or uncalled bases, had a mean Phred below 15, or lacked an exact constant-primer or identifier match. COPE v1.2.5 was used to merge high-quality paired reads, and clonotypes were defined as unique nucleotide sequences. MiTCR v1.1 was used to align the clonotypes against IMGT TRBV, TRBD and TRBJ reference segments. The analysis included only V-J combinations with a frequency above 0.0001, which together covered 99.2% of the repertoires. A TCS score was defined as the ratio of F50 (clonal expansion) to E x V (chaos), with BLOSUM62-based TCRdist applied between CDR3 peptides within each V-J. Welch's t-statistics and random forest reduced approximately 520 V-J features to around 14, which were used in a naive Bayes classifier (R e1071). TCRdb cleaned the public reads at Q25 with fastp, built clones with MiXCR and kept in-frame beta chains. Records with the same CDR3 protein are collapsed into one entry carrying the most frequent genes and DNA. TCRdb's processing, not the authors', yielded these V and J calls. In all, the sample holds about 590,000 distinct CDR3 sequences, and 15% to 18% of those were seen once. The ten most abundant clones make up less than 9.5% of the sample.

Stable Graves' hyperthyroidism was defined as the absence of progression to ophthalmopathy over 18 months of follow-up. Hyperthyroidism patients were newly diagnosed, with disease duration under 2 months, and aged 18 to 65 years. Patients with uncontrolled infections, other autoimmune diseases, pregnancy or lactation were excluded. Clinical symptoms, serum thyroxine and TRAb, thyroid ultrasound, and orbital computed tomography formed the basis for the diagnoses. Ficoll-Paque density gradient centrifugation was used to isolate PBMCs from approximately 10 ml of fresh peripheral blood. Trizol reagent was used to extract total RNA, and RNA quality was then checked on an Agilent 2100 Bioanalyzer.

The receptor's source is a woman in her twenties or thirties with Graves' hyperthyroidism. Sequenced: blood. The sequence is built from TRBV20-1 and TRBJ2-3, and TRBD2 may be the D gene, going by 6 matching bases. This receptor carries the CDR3 CSAPKGWDFSTDTQYF. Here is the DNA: TGCAGTGCCCCCAAAGGGTGGGACTTTTCCACAGATACGCAGTATTTT.